The 19 T cell receptor beta chains reported below all come from one sample, sequenced in a study of T cells in women clearing cervical HPV infection. The table came from immunoSEQ multiplex PCR; TCRdb's copy has only in-frame clones and leaves some out. This table holds roughly 30,000 clones. Sequences were obtained from blood buffy coat. These receptors were obtained from a woman between 18 and 69 years old with a cervical HPV16 infection that either progressed to CIN3+ or cleared (not recorded which).

Regarding this clone: The CDR3 extends 3 residues past the end of the read, so its final part is completed from the germline J gene. V is TRBV6-2 or TRBV6-3 and J is TRBJ1-1, with D maybe TRBD1 (5 bases). This CDR3 region has 16 residues. Germline V gene sequence: CDR1 MNHEY, CDR2 SVGEGT. V lost 9 bases and J 0 bases, leaving 20 bases between the germline ends. The CDR3 sequence: CASILRAGIMNTEAFF. CDR3 DNA (partial): TGTGCCAGTATCTTAAGGGCAGGGATAATGAACACTGAA.

Concerning this clone itself: The DNA ends 3 residues before the CDR3 does, and the rest of the CDR3 is filled in from the germline J gene. V usage is TRBV2 and J usage is TRBJ2-1, with 12 bases lining up with TRBD1. The length of the CDR3 is 14 residues. Unmatched junction bases numbered 5, after V lost 8 bases and J lost 6 bases. The germline V gene encodes CDR1 SNHLY and CDR2 FYNNEI. The CDR3: CASGGQGAVNEQFF. CDR3 DNA, as far as it was read: TGTGCCAGCGGGGGACAGGGGGCCGTCAATGAG.

Concerning this clone itself: The CDR3 end falls 3 residues outside the read, so it is completed with the germline J gene. This rearrangement joins TRBV5-6 to TRBJ2-1; the D gene is possibly TRBD2 (7 bases). Looked up from germline, CDR1 is SGHDT and CDR2 is YYEEEE. V dropped 4 bases and J dropped 8 bases, with 16 bases sitting between them. CDR3 length: 14 amino acids. The part of the CDR3 DNA that was read is TGTGCCAGCAGCCGTTCTGGGGGGGCCTATGAG. It codes for CASSRSGGAYE. The whole CDR3 reads CASSRSGGAYEQFF.

In regard to this clone: The read gets to within 3 residues of the CDR3 end, and the germline J gene fills in the rest. This rearrangement joins TRBV30 to TRBJ2-7; 9 nucleotides align to TRBD1. CDR1 is GTSNPN and CDR2 is SVGIG in the germline V gene (reference sequence). The CDR3 contains 13 residues. With V trimmed by 3 bases and J by 0 bases, 0 bases remained unmatched. The sequenced part of the CDR3 DNA is TGTGCCTGGAGGACAGGGGGCTCCTACGAG. This sequence encodes CAWRTGGSYE. The CDR3 in its entirety is CAWRTGGSYEQYF.

In the case of this clone: The CDR3 extends 3 residues past the end of the read, so its final part is completed from the germline J gene. The chain couples TRBV7-2 to TRBJ2-4; the match to TRBD1 covers 7 bases. This CDR3 has 13 residues. CDR1 and CDR2 from the germline V gene are SGHTA and FQGNSA. The covered CDR3 bases are TGTGCCAGCAGCCTACAGGGGCCCTATGGT. The encoded protein is CASSLQGPYG. The CDR3 in full is CASSLQGPYGQYF.

Note on this clone: The CDR3 end falls 3 residues outside the read, so it is completed with the germline J gene. The sample carries other DNA sequences with the same CDR3. The chain carries TRBV18 and TRBJ1-3, with 7 bases identical to TRBD1. V lost 2 bases to trimming and J lost 3 bases; unmatched junction nucleotides: 7. The CDR3 has 16 residues. The germline V gene encodes CDR1 KGHSH and CDR2 LQKENI. The CDR3 region is CASSPMAGGDGNTIYF. The DNA read from the CDR3 is TGTGCCAGCTCACCAATGGCAGGGGGTGATGGAAACACC.

On this clone itself: The DNA ends 3 residues before the CDR3 does, and the rest of the CDR3 is filled in from the germline J gene. V and J are TRBV19 and TRBJ1-6; 9 bases line up with TRBD1. Germline lookup yields CDR1 LNHDA and CDR2 SQIVND (reference sequence). This CDR3 contains 15 residues. After removal of 6 bases from V and 8 bases from J, the junction contained 8 bases not matched to a gene. The CDR3 sequence: CASSSWDREDSPLHF. CDR3 DNA, as far as it was read: TGTGCCAGTAGCAGTTGGGACAGGGAAGATTCACCC. Complete variable domain (other parts from reference TRBV19 and TRBJ1-6): DGGITQSPKYLFRKEGQNVTLSCEQNLNHDAMYWYRQDPGQGLRLIYYSQIVNDFQKGDIAEGYSVSREKKESFPLTVTSAQKNPTAFYLCASSSWDREDSPLHFGNGTRLTVT.

In the case of this clone: Germline is not matched at one junction end, which may reflect a read error. The read ends 3 residues before the CDR3 terminus; that terminus is restored from the germline J gene. The chain is built from TRBV18 and TRBJ1-3; D is unresolved. The CDR3 totals 15 residues. Germline CDR1 and CDR2: KGHSH and LQKENI. The CDR3 bases that were read are TGTGCCAGCTCACCCCCGGCCCCTGCGGGAAACACA. Amino acids: CASSPPAPAGNT. The whole CDR3 is CASSPPAPAGNTIYF.

Of note for this clone: An end of the junction does not agree with germline; a read error may underlie this. The CDR3 is cut off 3 residues early in the read; its end comes from the germline J gene. The same CDR3 is also encoded by other DNA sequences in this sample. This chain uses TRBV30 with TRBJ1-1; TRBD1 agrees at 8 bases. The germline V gene encodes CDR1 GTSNPN and CDR2 SVGIG (reference sequence). The CDR3 has 13 residues. CDR3 DNA, as far as it was read: TGTGCTTGGACAGGGCTAATGAACACTGAA. Protein sequence: CAWTGLMNTE. Given in full, the CDR3 is CAWTGLMNTEAFF.

About this clone: Read data end 3 residues before the CDR3 end; the end is taken from the germline J gene. The chain is built from TRBV6-2 or TRBV6-3 and TRBJ1-4; 7 bases map to TRBD1. Germline CDR1 MNHEY, CDR2 SVGEGT. This CDR3 is 15 amino acids long. CDR3 bases read: TGTGCCAGCAGTTACCGGGACAGTTCTTTTTCACCA. As protein: CASSYRDSSFSP. In full, the CDR3 reads CASSYRDSSFSPLFF.

Comments on this clone: The CDR3 is cut off 3 residues early in the read; its end comes from the germline J gene. V usage is TRBV10-3 and J usage is TRBJ1-2; D remains ambiguous. Germline V gene lookup returns CDR1 ENHRY and CDR2 SYGVKD. This CDR3 has 13 amino acids. The V end lost 2 bases, the J end lost 5 bases, and 9 bases lay between the germline ends. The covered CDR3 bases are TGTGCCATCAGTGAGGAGACACATTATGGC. It specifies CAISEETHYG. The entire CDR3 sequence reads CAISEETHYGYTF.

In the case of this clone: Coverage ceases 3 residues before the CDR3 finishes, and the germline J gene fills in the end. The chain employs TRBV20-1 and TRBJ2-1; 11 nucleotides line up with TRBD1. This CDR3 has 14 amino acids. Trimming took 1 base from V and 4 from J; bases not matched to a gene: 0. CDR1 is DFQATT, CDR2 SNEGSKA, per germline (reference sequence). This chain's CDR3 is CSARGDRGYNEQFF. CDR3 DNA, as far as it was read: TGCAGTGCTAGAGGGGACAGGGGGTACAATGAG.

For this clone: The read finishes 3 residues shy of the CDR3 end, and the germline J gene is used to complete it. The rearrangement links TRBV7-2 to TRBJ2-1, with 9 positions matching TRBD2. The germline V gene has CDR1 SGHTA and CDR2 FQGNSA. The trim removed 7 bases at V and 1 base at J, leaving 5 bases unmatched. This CDR3 is built from 15 residues. The CDR3 DNA, read in part, is TGTGCCAGCACGCGAGCGGGAGGATCCTACAATGAG. As protein: CASTRAGGSYNE. The CDR3 as a whole reads CASTRAGGSYNEQFF.

As concerns this clone: The CDR3 goes on 3 residues after the read ends, and that part is filled in from the germline J gene. This chain uses TRBV19 with TRBJ1-6; D is possibly TRBD1 (5 bases). CDR3 length: 14 residues. CDR1 is LNHDA, CDR2 SQIVND, per germline (reference sequence). V was clipped by 0 bases and J by 6 bases, with 6 bases between them. The CDR3 loop is CASSIEGANSPLHF. Incomplete CDR3 DNA: TGTGCCAGTAGTATAGAAGGGGCTAATTCACCC.

A note on this clone: The sequence runs out 3 residues before the end of the CDR3; the remainder is reconstructed from the germline J gene. The gene calls are TRBV19 and TRBJ2-2; a possible D gene is TRBD1 (6 bases). The CDR3 spans 15 residues. Per germline, CDR1 LNHDA and CDR2 SQIVND (reference sequence). Trimming left V 6 bases short and J 4 bases short, with 15 bases between. The sequenced part of the CDR3 DNA is TGTGCCAGTAGAATCACAGGGTCGGGCACCGGGGAG. It codes for CASRITGSGTGE. The complete CDR3 reads CASRITGSGTGELFF.

The CDR3 loop reads CASSFEGNSPLHF. The part of the CDR3 DNA that was read is TGTGCCAGCAGCTTTGAGGGGAACTCACCC. The J gene is TRBJ1-6, the V gene TRBV7-2; perhaps TRBD1 as D (5 bases). The read comes to an end 3 residues before the CDR3 does, leaving the germline J gene to fill in the end. The germline gives CDR1 SGHTA, CDR2 FQGNSA. The CDR3 contains 13 residues. The V end was cut by 3 bases, the J end by 10 bases, with 10 bases between.

On this clone itself: One junction end does not reproduce the germline sequence, and a read error may be involved. The CDR3 end lies 3 residues beyond the end of the read and is filled in from the germline J gene. This chain joins TRBV19 and TRBJ1-4; no clear D gene. Germline assignment: CDR1 LNHDA and CDR2 SQIVND (reference sequence). The CDR3 contains 14 residues. CDR3 region: CASSIVDWNSPLFF. The part of the CDR3 DNA that was read is TGTGCCAGTAGCATAGTCGACTGGAATTCACCA.

Turning to this clone: The read stops 3 residues short of the end of the CDR3; the missing end is completed from the germline J gene. The chain is built from TRBV20-1 and TRBJ2-1; 11 bases match TRBD2. V shed 3 bases, J shed 9 bases, and the junction held 10 bases outside the gene matches. CDR1 and CDR2 from the germline V gene are DFQATT and SNEGSKA (reference sequence). The CDR3 has 15 residues. The covered CDR3 bases are TGCAGTGCTAGGGGTCCTAGCGGGAGGAGCCGTGAG. It encodes CSARGPSGRSRE. The complete CDR3 sequence is CSARGPSGRSREQFF.

Note on this clone: Read sequence stops 3 residues before the CDR3 end, and the germline J gene provides the missing end. The chain recombines TRBV19 with TRBJ1-2, with TRBD1 identical over 7 bases. Per the germline V gene, CDR1 is LNHDA and CDR2 is SQIVND (reference sequence). J lost 3 bases, V lost 1 base, and 2 bases had no gene match. The CDR3 has 14 amino acids. The CDR3 loop reads CASSIGGQHYGYTF. CDR3 bases read: TGTGCCAGTAGTATAGGGGGACAGCACTATGGC.